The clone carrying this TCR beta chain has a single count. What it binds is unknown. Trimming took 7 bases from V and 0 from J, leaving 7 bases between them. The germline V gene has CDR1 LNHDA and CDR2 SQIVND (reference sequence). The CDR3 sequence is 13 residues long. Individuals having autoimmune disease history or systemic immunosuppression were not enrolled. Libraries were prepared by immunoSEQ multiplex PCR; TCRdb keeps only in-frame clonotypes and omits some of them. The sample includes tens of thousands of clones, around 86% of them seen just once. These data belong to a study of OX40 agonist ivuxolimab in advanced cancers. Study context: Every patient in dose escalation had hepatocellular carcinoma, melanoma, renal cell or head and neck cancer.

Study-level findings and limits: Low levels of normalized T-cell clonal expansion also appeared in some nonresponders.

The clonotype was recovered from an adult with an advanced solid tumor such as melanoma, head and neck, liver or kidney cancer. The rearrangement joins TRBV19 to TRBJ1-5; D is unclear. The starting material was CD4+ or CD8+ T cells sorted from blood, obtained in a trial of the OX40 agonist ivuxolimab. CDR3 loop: CASTVYSNQPQHF. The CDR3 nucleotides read TGTGCCAGTACGGTCTATAGCAATCAGCCCCAGCATTTT.